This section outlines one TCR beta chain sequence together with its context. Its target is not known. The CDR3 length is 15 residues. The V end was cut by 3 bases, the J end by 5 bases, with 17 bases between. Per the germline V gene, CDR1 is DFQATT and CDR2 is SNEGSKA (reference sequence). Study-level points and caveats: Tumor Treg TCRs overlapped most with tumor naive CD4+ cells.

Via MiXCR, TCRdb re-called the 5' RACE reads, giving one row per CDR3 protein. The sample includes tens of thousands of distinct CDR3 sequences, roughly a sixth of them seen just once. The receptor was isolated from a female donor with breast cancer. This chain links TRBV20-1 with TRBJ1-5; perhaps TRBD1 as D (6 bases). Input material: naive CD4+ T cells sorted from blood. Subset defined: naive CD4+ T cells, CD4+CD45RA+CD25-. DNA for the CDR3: TGCAGTGCTAGTCGGGGGGGGCGGTTGGATCAGCCCCAGCATTTT. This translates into CSASRGGRLDQPQHF.